This T cell receptor (beta chain) is from a study of PD-1 blockade in classical Hodgkin lymphoma. Study background: Administration of nivolumab to patients was at 3 mg/kg intravenously every 2 weeks. General observations from the study: A significant rise in TCR diversity was seen by C4D1 for CD4+ cells but not for CD8+ cells. Partial responders and progressors had significantly lower baseline TCR diversity.

Trimming cost V 5 bases and J 4 bases; bases outside gene matches: 5. From germline, CDR1 is MNHNY and CDR2 SVGAGI (reference sequence). The CDR3 has 14 residues. The repertoire was sequenced with immunoSEQ multiplex PCR; TCRdb's copy has only in-frame clones and lacks some. The sample records around 13,000 clones, around nine tenths being singletons. Points on this clone: Its specificity is not known.

The time point was: cycle 4 day 1 (C4D1), after less than 7 weeks of nivolumab. Each patient relapsed following autologous stem cell transplantation, and prior brentuximab vedotin exposure differed. Thawed PBMCs yielded CD4+ T cells through magnetic negative selection. Relapsed/refractory classical Hodgkin lymphoma patients had complete, partial or progressive responses. The sample here was CD4+ T cells from blood, taken before the fourth cycle of nivolumab. The J gene is TRBJ2-7, the V gene TRBV6-6, with 10 bases fitting TRBD1. This TCR was sampled from a human donor with classical Hodgkin lymphoma. CDR3 sequence (DNA): TGTGCCAGCAGTCCCGGGACAGGGGTTTACGAGCAGTACTTC. This translates into CASSPGTGVYEQYF.